A selection of T cell receptor beta chains follows, all from one sample in a study of T cells in Graves' hyperthyroidism and ophthalmopathy. One entry per CDR3 protein results from TCRdb running MiXCR on the multiplex PCR reads. The table lists more than 550,000 distinct CDR3 sequences, 17% of them singletons. The material sequenced was blood. The origin of the receptors is a man over 45 with Graves' hyperthyroidism. Both conserved end residues are part of each CDR3. D genes are given only for firm matches. Size values are once, few and many counts, or a class for expanded clones, and some rows have none.

V: TRBV13; D: -; J: TRBJ2-1; size: few; DNA: TGTGCCAGCAGCTTGAACGGCGGTGAGCAGTTCTTC; CDR3: CASSLNGGEQFF
V: TRBV27; D: TRBD1; J: TRBJ2-2; size: few; DNA: TGTGCCAGCAGTTTACACCGGGACAGGGTTTCCGGGGAGCTGTTTTTT; CDR3: CASSLHRDRVSGELFF
V: TRBV5-1; D: -; J: TRBJ2-6; size: -; DNA: TGCGCCAGCAGCCTCCAGAACTCTGGGGCCAACGTCCTGACTTTC; CDR3: CASSLQNSGANVLTF
V: TRBV12-3/TRBV12-4; D: TRBD1; J: TRBJ1-2; size: many; DNA: TGTGCCAGCAGACTGACCGGGACAGGGGACTATGGCTACACCTTC; CDR3: CASRLTGTGDYGYTF
V: TRBV3-2; D: -; J: TRBJ1-6; size: few; DNA: TGTGCCAGCAGCCCCGGGGACAGATTTAATTCACCCCTCCACTTT; CDR3: CASSPGDRFNSPLHF
V: TRBV6-2/TRBV6-3; D: -; J: TRBJ2-6; size: few; DNA: TGTGCCAGCAGTTACTTTCCCGGTGGGGCCAACGTCCTGACTTTC; CDR3: CASSYFPGGANVLTF
V: TRBV20-1; D: -; J: TRBJ1-6; size: many; DNA: TGCAGTGCTAGAGAGCCAGGGGAAAGGAATTCACCCCTCCACTTT; CDR3: CSAREPGERNSPLHF
V: TRBV12-3/TRBV12-4; D: TRBD2; J: TRBJ2-2; size: -; DNA: TGTGCCAGCAGCGCCCAAAGACTAGCGGGGGGTACCGGGGAGCTGTTTTTT; CDR3: CASSAQRLAGGTGELFF
V: TRBV9; D: TRBD1; J: TRBJ1-2; size: many; DNA: TGTGCCAGCAGCGTAGTGGGACAGGGACCCTATGGCTACACCTTC; CDR3: CASSVVGQGPYGYTF
V: TRBV25-1; D: TRBD2; J: TRBJ2-1; size: many; DNA: TGTGCCAGCGGGGACGGGGGACTAGCGAACTACAATGAGCAGTTCTTC; CDR3: CASGDGGLANYNEQFF
V: TRBV7-2; D: -; J: TRBJ2-4; size: -; DNA: TGTGCCAGCAGCAAAAGGGATGGCATTCAGTACTTC; CDR3: CASSKRDGIQYF
V: TRBV7-2; D: -; J: TRBJ2-3; size: many; DNA: TGTGCCACCTCGGACTATGGGGGCACAGATACGCAGTATTTT; CDR3: CATSDYGGTDTQYF
V: TRBV9; D: -; J: TRBJ1-1; size: -; DNA: TGTGCCAGCAGCACCGTCGGGGACACTGAAGCTTTCTTT; CDR3: CASSTVGDTEAFF
V: TRBV7-9; D: -; J: TRBJ2-7; size: few; DNA: TGTGCCAGCAGCTTAGCCGGGACGGGACCCTACGAGCAGTACTTC; CDR3: CASSLAGTGPYEQYF
V: TRBV7-9; D: TRBD2; J: TRBJ2-7; size: many; DNA: TGTGCCGGGAGCGGGAGTAAGTCCTACGAGCAGTACTTC; CDR3: CAGSGSKSYEQYF
V: TRBV6-1; D: TRBD1; J: TRBJ1-1; size: many; DNA: TGTGCCAACCTACCGGACAGGGGGAACACTGAAGCTTTCTTT; CDR3: CANLPDRGNTEAFF